These 5 T cell receptor beta chains were all obtained from the same sample, sequenced in a study of blood T cell repertoires in COVID-19. TCRdb's table, derived via immunoSEQ multiplex PCR, lists solely in-frame clones and lacks some. The sample holds fewer than 350,000 clones, roughly 79% seen once. Sequencing was carried out using peripheral blood. The receptors were gathered from a woman aged 60 to 75 with active or convalescent COVID-19.

The chain is built from TRBV5-1 and TRBJ1-2; the D gene is possibly TRBD1 (6 bases). V lost 2 bases and J 3 bases, leaving 14 bases between the germline ends. Germline assignment: CDR1 SGHRS and CDR2 YFSETQ. The CDR3 consists of 15 residues. The CDR3 reads CASSFTNTGYYGYTF. CDR3 DNA: TGCGCCAGCAGCTTCACAAACACAGGGTACTATGGCTACACCTTC.

The chain combines TRBV5-5 with TRBJ1-1; D remains unclear. V shed 0 bases and J shed 6 bases, with 18 bases lying between them. This CDR3 region has 16 residues. Germline CDR1 is SGHKS and CDR2 is YYEKEE (reference sequence). The CDR3 region has the DNA TGTGCCAGCAGCTTGGTCCCCCTAAGAGGCAACGCTGAAGCTTTCTTT. This translates into CASSLVPLRGNAEAFF.

This chain uses TRBV6-6 with TRBJ2-2; tentative D call: TRBD2 (5 bases). Per the germline V gene, CDR1 is MNHNY and CDR2 is SVGAGI (reference sequence). The CDR3 is made up of 13 amino acids. The V and J ends lost 5 bases and 5 bases respectively, with 9 bases between them. Here the CDR3 DNA reads TGTGCCAGCAGTCCCCCGGGAACCGGGGAGCTGTTTTTT. Residues: CASSPPGTGELFF.

The chain employs TRBV6-5 and TRBJ1-1; no clear D gene. There are 15 residues in the CDR3. Deletions cut 6 bases from V and 0 bases from J, with 14 bases between. Germline lookup yields CDR1 MNHEY and CDR2 SVGAGI. CDR3 amino acids: CASSPARSMNTEAFF. The CDR3 region has the DNA TGTGCCAGCAGCCCCGCGAGGTCCATGAACACTGAAGCTTTCTTT.

The chain recombines TRBV27 with TRBJ2-1; 7 bases are a match to TRBD1. The CDR3 spans 16 residues. The V gene end was trimmed by 0 bases and the J gene end by 4 bases; junction bases not matched to a gene: 6. The V gene's germline CDR1 is MNHEY and CDR2 SMNVEV (reference sequence). Here the CDR3 reads CASSLSTDRFYNEQFF. As DNA, the CDR3 is TGTGCCAGCAGTTTATCCACGGACAGGTTTTACAATGAGCAGTTCTTC.